Listed below are T cell receptor beta chains from one sample, sequenced in a study of blood T cell repertoires in COVID-19. Using immunoSEQ multiplex PCR, the repertoire was profiled, and TCRdb retains in-frame clones only, with some absent. This table has some 140,000 clones, about 90% appearing once. The sequenced material came from peripheral blood. These receptors all come from a man aged 50-60 years with acute or convalescent COVID-19. Both conserved end residues are part of each CDR3. A D gene is named only where the DNA matches it firmly. The size field is filled for only some rows; it gives once, few, many or a size class.

TRBV28	18	TRBJ1-3	-	-	TGTGCCAGCAGCCCCCCCGGGAGTCTATTTTACTCTGGAAACACCATATATTTT	CASSPPGSLFYSGNTIYF
TRBV18	16	TRBJ1-3	-	-	TGTGCCAGCTCACTCCTGGACAGTCCCTCTGGAAACACCATATATTTT	CASSLLDSPSGNTIYF
TRBV6-5	16	TRBJ1-2	-	TRBD1	TGTGCCAGCAGTTACTCCCGGACAGGGGGTAACTATGGCTACACCTTC	CASSYSRTGGNYGYTF
TRBV7-2	15	TRBJ2-1	-	-	TGTGCCAGCAGCTTAGACCTAAGCTCCTACAATGAGCAGTTCTTC	CASSLDLSSYNEQFF
TRBV28	12	TRBJ2-5	-	TRBD1	TGTGCCACCACGAGGGGGCGAGAGACCCAGTACTTC	CATTRGRETQYF
TRBV2	15	TRBJ1-5	-	TRBD1	TGTGCCAGCCAGCAAGGGGGCTGGAGCAATCAGCCCCAGCATTTT	CASQQGGWSNQPQHF
TRBV6-4	15	TRBJ1-6	-	-	TGTGCCAGCAGTCCCGTTAGCTCCTATAATTCACCCCTCCACTTT	CASSPVSSYNSPLHF
TRBV3-1/TRBV3-2	13	TRBJ1-6	-	-	TGTGCCAGCAGCCAAGACTTAGATTCACCCCTCCACTTT	CASSQDLDSPLHF
TRBV7-3	15	TRBJ1-2	-	-	TGTGCCAGCAGCCCGACCCCCGGGACTCTCTATGGCTACACCTTC	CASSPTPGTLYGYTF
TRBV4-1	13	TRBJ2-5	once	-	TGCGCCAGCAGCCAAGCCGGGGGTGAGACCCAGTACTTC	CASSQAGGETQYF
TRBV19	17	TRBJ1-4	-	TRBD1	TGTGCCAGCCAAAGGGCGGGACAGGGGGCGCGGCTGGAAAAACTGTTTTTT	CASQRAGQGARLEKLFF
TRBV2	14	TRBJ1-5	-	TRBD1	TGTGCCAGCAGTGCCTTCGACAGGGATCAGCCCCAGCATTTT	CASSAFDRDQPQHF
TRBV7-2	16	TRBJ2-6	once	TRBD1	TGTGCCAGCAGCTTACGGACAGGGGCTGGGGCCAACGTCCTGACTTTC	CASSLRTGAGANVLTF
TRBV7-6	16	TRBJ1-5	once	-	TGTGCCAGCAGCTTAGATCCGGCTCGGGTCGATCAGCCCCAGCATTTT	CASSLDPARVDQPQHF
TRBV10-3	12	TRBJ1-4	-	-	TGTGCCATCAGTGACCTCGGGGAAAAACTGTTTTTT	CAISDLGEKLFF
TRBV5-4	17	TRBJ2-7	-	TRBD2	TGTGCCAGCAGCTTGGCCGTCGGGGGGGAACCCACTTACGAGCAGTACTTC	CASSLAVGGEPTYEQYF
TRBV5-4	13	TRBJ2-7	-	TRBD2	TGTGCCAGCAGCTCAAGCGGGAGGAACGAGCAGTACTTC	CASSSSGRNEQYF
TRBV28	15	TRBJ1-5	-	-	TGTGCCAGCAGTTTAGCGTCTATTAGCAATCAGCCCCAGCATTTT	CASSLASISNQPQHF
TRBV28	20	TRBJ2-3	-	TRBD2	TGTGCCAGCAGTTCGGGCGGTCAGACTAGCGGGAGTTGGGGCACAGATACGCAGTATTTT	CASSSGGQTSGSWGTDTQYF
TRBV5-1	18	TRBJ1-4	-	-	TGCGCCAGCAGCCCACAGGGCAGGGTAGCGTCGACTAATGAAAAACTGTTTTTT	CASSPQGRVASTNEKLFF
TRBV5-4	15	TRBJ2-2	-	-	TGTGCCAGCAGCGCACAGGGTAGGAGCACCGGGGAGCTGTTTTTT	CASSAQGRSTGELFF
TRBV11-2	17	TRBJ2-5	-	TRBD2	TGTGCCAGCAGCGATCGGACTAGCGGGGATGCCTGGGAGACCCAGTACTTC	CASSDRTSGDAWETQYF
TRBV19	13	TRBJ1-1	-	-	TGTGCCAGTAGTATAACAGGGAGCGCTGAAGCTTTCTTT	CASSITGSAEAFF
TRBV7-3	15	TRBJ1-1	-	TRBD1	TGTGCCAGCAGCTTAGGGTCAGGGGGCTTCACTGAAGCTTTCTTT	CASSLGSGGFTEAFF
TRBV18	18	TRBJ2-3	-	-	TGTGCCAGCTCACCAATCCCAGGGGTTAAAAGGGGCACAGATACGCAGTATTTT	CASSPIPGVKRGTDTQYF
TRBV5-1	14	TRBJ1-2	few	TRBD1	TGCGCCAGCAGCTTGGAGGGGACAGTGTATGGCTACACCTTC	CASSLEGTVYGYTF
TRBV6-4	15	TRBJ2-3	-	-	TGTGCCAGCAGTTATACGACAGGGAGGACAGATACGCAGTATTTT	CASSYTTGRTDTQYF
TRBV5-4	13	TRBJ1-3	-	-	TGTGCCAGCAGCTCGATAGCTGGAAACACCATATATTTT	CASSSIAGNTIYF
TRBV7-6	15	TRBJ1-2	-	TRBD1	TGTGCCAGCAGCTACATAACAGGGGGCGGGGATGGCTACACCTTC	CASSYITGGGDGYTF
TRBV5-1	14	TRBJ2-3	-	-	TGCGCCAGCAGCTTCGGACTGAACACAGATACGCAGTATTTT	CASSFGLNTDTQYF